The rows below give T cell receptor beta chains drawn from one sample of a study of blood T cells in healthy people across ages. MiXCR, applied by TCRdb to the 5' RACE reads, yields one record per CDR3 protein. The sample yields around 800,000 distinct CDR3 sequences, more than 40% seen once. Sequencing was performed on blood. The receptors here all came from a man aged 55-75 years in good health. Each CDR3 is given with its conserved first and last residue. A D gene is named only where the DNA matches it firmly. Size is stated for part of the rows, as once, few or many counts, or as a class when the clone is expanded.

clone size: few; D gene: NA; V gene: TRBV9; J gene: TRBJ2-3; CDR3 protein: CASSERVSTDTQYF; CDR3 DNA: TGTGCCAGCAGCGAGCGGGTCAGCACAGATACGCAGTATTTT
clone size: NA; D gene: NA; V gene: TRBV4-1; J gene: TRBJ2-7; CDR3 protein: CASSQDGAGWFSSREQYF; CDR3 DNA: TGCGCCAGCAGCCAAGACGGGGCGGGTTGGTTTTCAAGTCGCGAGCAGTACTTC
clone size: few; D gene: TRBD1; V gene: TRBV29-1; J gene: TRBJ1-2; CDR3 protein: CSVECGVWLGGTGEIYGYTF; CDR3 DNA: TGCAGCGTTGAATGTGGAGTGTGGCTGGGGGGGACAGGGGAAATCTATGGCTACACCTTC
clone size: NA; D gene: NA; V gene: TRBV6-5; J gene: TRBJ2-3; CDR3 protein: CASSYAALADTQYF; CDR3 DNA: TGTGCCAGCAGTTACGCGGCTTTGGCAGATACGCAGTATTTT
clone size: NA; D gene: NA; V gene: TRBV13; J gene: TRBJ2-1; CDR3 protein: CASSLTGLRNEQFF; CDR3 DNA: TGTGCCAGCAGCTTAACAGGGTTGCGTAATGAGCAGTTCTTC
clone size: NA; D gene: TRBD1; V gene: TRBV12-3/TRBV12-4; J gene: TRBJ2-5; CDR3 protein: CASKGQGGSETQYF; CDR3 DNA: TGTGCCAGCAAAGGACAGGGGGGGTCAGAGACCCAGTACTTC
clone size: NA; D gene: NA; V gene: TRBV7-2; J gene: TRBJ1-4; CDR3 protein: CASSRFTRSTNEKLFF; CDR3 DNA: TGTGCCAGCAGCCGGTTTACAAGATCAACTAATGAAAAACTGTTTTTT
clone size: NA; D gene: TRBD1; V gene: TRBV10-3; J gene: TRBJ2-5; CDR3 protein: CAIGVDRDSGKQYF; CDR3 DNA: TGTGCCATCGGGGTGGACAGGGACTCTGGTAAGCAGTACTTC
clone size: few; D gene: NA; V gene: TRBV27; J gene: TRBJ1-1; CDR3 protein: CASSLGSVNTEAFF; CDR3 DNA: TGTGCCAGCAGTTTAGGATCCGTGAACACTGAAGCTTTCTTT
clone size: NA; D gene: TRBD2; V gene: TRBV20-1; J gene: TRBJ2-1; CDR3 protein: CSAREGGGFNNEQFF; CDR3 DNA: TGCAGTGCTAGAGAGGGCGGGGGTTTCAACAATGAGCAGTTCTTC
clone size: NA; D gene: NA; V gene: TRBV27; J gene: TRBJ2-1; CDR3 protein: CASSLSSYNKQFF; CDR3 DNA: TGTGCCAGCAGTCTTAGCTCCTACAATAAGCAGTTCTTC
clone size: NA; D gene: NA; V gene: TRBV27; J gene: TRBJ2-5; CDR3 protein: CASSFGPLLEQYF; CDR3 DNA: TGTGCCAGCAGTTTCGGACCTTTACTGGAGCAGTACTTC
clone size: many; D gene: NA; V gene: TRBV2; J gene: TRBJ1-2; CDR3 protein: CASRADGNYGYTF; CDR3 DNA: TGTGCCAGCAGGGCGGACGGGAACTATGGCTACACCTTC
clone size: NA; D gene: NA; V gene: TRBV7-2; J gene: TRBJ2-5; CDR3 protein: CASSLGGGSPTQYF; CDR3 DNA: TGTGCCAGCAGCTTAGGTGGGGGGTCGCCGACCCAGTACTTC
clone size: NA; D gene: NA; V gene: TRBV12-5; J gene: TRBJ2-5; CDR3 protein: CASGLSEETQYF; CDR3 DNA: TGTGCTAGTGGTTTGTCCGAGGAGACCCAGTACTTC
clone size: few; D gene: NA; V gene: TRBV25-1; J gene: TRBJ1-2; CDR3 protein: CASRSTRNNYGYTF; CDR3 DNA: TGTGCCAGCAGGTCGACAAGGAATAACTATGGCTACACCTTC
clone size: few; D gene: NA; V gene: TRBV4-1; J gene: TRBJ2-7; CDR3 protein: CASSQVHGGYEQYF; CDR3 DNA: TGCGCCAGCAGCCAAGTTCATGGGGGCTACGAGCAGTACTTC
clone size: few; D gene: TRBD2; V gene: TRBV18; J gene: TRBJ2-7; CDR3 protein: CASSSSGAISYEQYF; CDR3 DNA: TGTGCCAGCTCATCTAGCGGGGCGATCTCCTACGAGCAGTACTTC
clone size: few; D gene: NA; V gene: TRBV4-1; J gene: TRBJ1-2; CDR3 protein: CASSQPQAGQLSGYTF; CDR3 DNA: TGCGCCAGCAGCCAACCACAGGCAGGGCAATTGTCTGGCTACACCTTC
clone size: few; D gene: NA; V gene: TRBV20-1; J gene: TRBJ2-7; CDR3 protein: CSVASNYYEQYF; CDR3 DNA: TGCAGTGTGGCGAGTAACTACTACGAGCAGTACTTC
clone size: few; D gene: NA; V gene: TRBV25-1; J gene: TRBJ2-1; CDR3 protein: CASSDRQVYNEQFF; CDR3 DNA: TGTGCCAGCAGCGATAGACAGGTCTACAATGAGCAGTTCTTC
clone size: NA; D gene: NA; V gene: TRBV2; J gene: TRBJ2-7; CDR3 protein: CASSGQASPYEQYF; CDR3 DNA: TGTGCCAGCAGTGGACAGGCCAGTCCTTACGAGCAGTACTTC